This T cell receptor beta chain was profiled in a study of blood T cells in healthy people across ages (dated by TCRdb to about 2015). With respect to the entire study: In model experiments, roughly one uniquely barcoded TCR beta cDNA molecule per two T cells was captured by template switching. Using deep sequencing normalized with unique cDNA molecular identifiers, the study measured how TCR beta repertoire diversity changes with age. Donors were grouped into four age groups: young (average approximately 15 years), middle-aged (over 35), aged (62) and long-lived (about 82). To avoid experimental bias, donors of different ages were distributed randomly across sequencing lanes. The study analyzed two additional independent replicas of 1 million unique cDNA reads from the same blood draw for two donors, one aged 18 to 30 and one aged 80 or older.

This clonotype has just a few counts. Its antigen is not yet known. No much larger clone exists at a distance of one base, and base qualities are not known. Library generation was performed with 5' RACE. For sequencing, an Illumina HiSeq 2500 was employed. A second PCR of roughly 6 to 11 cycles was run with a J-beta primer mix and a sample-barcoded 5' primer. Each TCR beta cDNA molecule received a unique molecular identifier from a template-switch 5' adaptor carrying 12 random nucleotides. Each sample yielded at least 2.5 million CDR3-containing paired-end reads. First-strand cDNA synthesis was performed from all RNA using the Mint cDNA synthesis kit, with priming by a TRBC-specific oligonucleotide. After uracil-DNA glycosylase treatment, a first 18-cycle PCR used universal primers M1SS and BC2_uni_R on all cDNA. The paper's processing steps were these. For normalization, 1 million high-quality reads, each with a distinct molecular identifier, were randomly selected from each sample. Reads with shared molecular identifiers were discarded instead of being binned into consensus sequences. MiTCR, with a Q25 quality threshold and the strictest error-elimination algorithm, was used for CDR3 identification, clonotype clustering and error correction. A nonparametric unseen species model with Euler transformation was used to estimate a lower bound on total TCR beta diversity. TCRdb ran its own pipeline on the public reads, namely fastp trimming at Q25 and MiXCR clone calling, and kept in-frame beta chains. Each entry is one CDR3 protein sequence, shown with its most common DNA and genes. TCRdb, not the original authors, processed these V and J calls. The sample profile shows around 620,000 distinct CDR3 sequences; about 26% of them were found once. The biggest ten clones account for around 18% of the sample.

Donors were 39 systemically healthy Caucasian individuals from Russia aged roughly 6 to 90 years. Each donor gave roughly 9.5 milliliters of peripheral blood, collected into EDTA-treated Vacutainer tubes. Ficoll-Paque density-gradient centrifugation was used to isolate PBMCs, with at least 6.5 million obtained per sample. Total RNA, at least 6 micrograms per sample, was extracted from PBMCs with Trizol reagent. The percentages of naive CD45RAhigh/CD27high T cells were determined by flow cytometry on a PBMC aliquot from every donor. The V end loses 0 bases and the J end loses 3 bases, and a stretch of 12 bases separates them. From the germline V gene, CDR1 is SGDLS and CDR2 is YYNGEE. CDR3 length: 15 amino acids, cysteine to phenylalanine. The DNA shown is the 45-base CDR3, in frame from base 1. Study-wide findings and limitations: As age increased, observed TCR beta diversity per million T cells dropped in a roughly linear way, and a significant reduction was already evident by age around 41. Because the CMV infection status of the donors was unknown, age-related changes in expanded clonotypes may potentially have been confounded. Estimates of total diversity based on one million sequenced T cells were regarded as lower bounds and as underestimates. The percentage of naive T cells measured by flow cytometry correlated strongly with observed TCR beta diversity. Compared with the aged group, the long-lived group had more naive CD4+ T cells, fewer expanded clones and increased TCR diversity, a pattern suggesting age selection. Since profiling was done on bulk unsorted PBMCs, naive and antigen-experienced compartments could not be conclusively compared.

Sequenced: blood. This sequence originates from a woman between 65 and 79 years old in good health. Rearrangement joined TRBV9 to TRBJ1-2; TRBD1 could be the D gene, as 5 bases match. The encoded CDR3 is CASSVGGREDYGYTF. The nucleotide sequence reads TGTGCCAGCAGCGTAGGAGGCAGGGAAGACTATGGCTACACCTTC. The CDR3 plus the reference TRBV9 and TRBJ1-2 genes for the other parts give the full variable domain: DSGVTQTPKHLITATGQRVTLRCSPRSGDLSVYWYQQSLDQGLQFLIQYYNGEERAKGNILERFSAQQFPDLHSELNLSSLELGDSALYFCASSVGGREDYGYTFGSGTRLTVV.